This TCR beta chain came from a study of CD8+CD57+ T cells in acquired aplastic anemia. Whole-study context: DNA per sorted CD4+ or CD8+ sample ranged about 0.2 to 30 ug, averaging around 3.1 ug. Study outcomes and limitations: Researchers report that 25 to 35 CD8+ CDR3 sequences appeared in both patients and controls.

Before being chosen for sequencing, patients had shown CD8+CD57+ cell expansion by flow cytometry. Each patient gave a blood sample that was collected before any therapy had been received. Investigators profiled TCR beta VDJ and CDR3 from genomic DNA template. Each CDR3 protein is one row after TCRdb ran MiXCR on the reads. The repertoire consists of approximately 58,000 distinct CDR3 sequences, with roughly three fifths occurring once and the leading ten covering 15% to 20%. The V gene's germline CDR1 is SGHVS and CDR2 FNYEAQ. The V gene lost 5 bases and the J gene lost 5 bases, with 15 bases spanning the gap. The CDR3 extends over 14 amino acids. Many counts were recorded for this clonotype. Its antigen is as yet unknown.

The clonotype originates from a human donor with aplastic anemia. The rearrangement joins TRBV7-6 to TRBJ2-5; D perhaps matches TRBD2 (5 bases). Sequencing was carried out using sorted CD4+, CD8+, or CD8+CD57+ T cells (not recorded which) from PBMCs. The DNA for the CDR3 is TGTGCCAGCAGCCCACACCCTAGCCGGGAGACCCAGTACTTC. Translating it yields CASSPHPSRETQYF.